These T cell receptor beta chains were read from a single sample in a study of T cell responses to AZD1222 COVID-19 vaccine. Assay: immunoSEQ multiplex PCR; the TCRdb copy retains only in-frame clones and omits some. This sample has around 130,000 clones, with approximately 94% found just once. Sequences were derived from peripheral blood, sampled on day 0 of AZD1222 vaccination. Receptor source: an adult in good health. CDR3s include the opening cysteine and the closing phenylalanine or tryptophan. A D gene is named only where the DNA matches it firmly. Size tells how often a clone was seen (once, few, many) or the class of an expanded clone, and some rows leave it out.

TRBV5-1,TRBJ1-4,NA,NA,CASSLDSNNEKLFF,TGCGCCAGCAGCTTGGACAGTAATAATGAAAAACTGTTTTTT
TRBV10-3,TRBJ2-1,TRBD2,once,CAISEPGLAGGIEQFF,TGTGCCATCAGTGAGCCGGGACTAGCGGGAGGCATTGAGCAGTTCTTC
TRBV28,TRBJ1-2,NA,NA,CASSFLYNYGYTF,TGTGCCAGCAGTTTCCTTTATAACTATGGCTACACCTTC
TRBV4-1,TRBJ2-2,NA,NA,CASSRMGQNTGELFF,TGCGCCAGCAGCAGGATGGGACAGAACACCGGGGAGCTGTTTTTT
TRBV11-2,TRBJ1-1,NA,NA,CASLQGWDSAASMNTEAFF,TGTGCCAGCTTACAAGGGTGGGATTCCGCCGCTTCGATGAACACTGAAGCTTTCTTT
TRBV6-6,TRBJ2-2,TRBD1,NA,CASRPTGAGELFF,TGTGCCAGCAGACCTACAGGGGCCGGGGAGCTGTTTTTT
TRBV2,TRBJ2-2,TRBD1,NA,CASTPEQGVGGELFF,TGTGCCAGCACCCCGGAGCAGGGGGTCGGCGGGGAGCTGTTTTTT
TRBV9,TRBJ2-2,NA,NA,CASSVGGGTHTGELFF,TGTGCCAGCAGCGTAGGTGGGGGGACCCACACCGGGGAGCTGTTTTTT
TRBV9,TRBJ2-4,NA,NA,CASSVGESDPRYQNIQYF,TGTGCCAGCAGCGTAGGGGAGTCCGACCCACGTTATCAAAACATTCAGTACTTC
TRBV21-1,TRBJ1-3,NA,NA,CASGPPLSGNTIYF,TGTGCCAGCGGCCCGCCCCTCTCTGGAAACACCATATATTTT
TRBV6-5,TRBJ2-1,NA,NA,CASSYSKPDNEQFF,TGTGCCAGCAGTTACTCGAAGCCAGACAATGAGCAGTTCTTC
TRBV10-2,TRBJ1-5,NA,NA,CASSKGRDQPQHF,TGCGCCAGCAGTAAAGGCAGGGATCAGCCCCAGCATTTT
TRBV7-2,TRBJ1-5,NA,NA,CASSPTVIGYSNQPQHF,TGTGCCAGCAGCCCCACAGTGATCGGGTATAGCAATCAGCCCCAGCATTTT
TRBV4-2,TRBJ2-6,NA,NA,CASSQGPYSGANVLTF,TGTGCCAGCAGCCAAGGCCCATACTCTGGGGCCAACGTCCTGACTTTC
TRBV4-1,TRBJ2-1,TRBD2,NA,CASSRYSGRESYNEQFF,TGCGCCAGCAGCCGATATAGCGGGAGGGAATCCTACAATGAGCAGTTCTTC
TRBV30,TRBJ2-3,NA,NA,CAWSVGVTDTQYF,TGTGCCTGGAGCGTAGGGGTCACAGATACGCAGTATTTT
TRBV3-1/TRBV3-2,TRBJ2-1,NA,NA,CASSRTSGEQFF,TGTGCCAGCAGTCGCACCAGCGGTGAGCAGTTCTTC
TRBV9,TRBJ1-2,NA,NA,CASSVATGPYGYTF,TGTGCCAGCAGCGTAGCTACAGGGCCCTATGGCTACACCTTC
TRBV5-1,TRBJ2-1,TRBD2,NA,CASSLLAGANEQFF,TGCGCCAGCAGCTTACTAGCGGGAGCTAATGAGCAGTTCTTC
TRBV6-5,TRBJ1-2,NA,NA,CASSSRVTVGYTF,TGTGCCAGCAGTTCCAGGGTTACAGTAGGCTACACCTTC
TRBV7-9,TRBJ2-1,NA,NA,CASLRGEVGEQFF,TGTGCCAGCCTGAGGGGGGAGGTAGGTGAGCAGTTCTTC
TRBV6-2/TRBV6-3,TRBJ2-1,TRBD2,NA,CASSYRLAQFF,TGTGCCAGCAGTTACCGACTAGCTCAGTTCTTC
TRBV2,TRBJ2-3,TRBD2,NA,CASNSFLAGPPDTQYF,TGTGCCAGCAACTCCTTCCTAGCGGGCCCTCCAGATACGCAGTATTTT
TRBV30,TRBJ1-1,NA,NA,CAWSAREATEAFF,TGTGCCTGGAGTGCCAGGGAGGCGACTGAAGCTTTCTTT
TRBV28,TRBJ1-1,NA,NA,CASTRSGGTEAFF,TGTGCCAGCACCCGCTCGGGGGGCACTGAAGCTTTCTTT
TRBV19,TRBJ1-3,NA,NA,CASSPRGAGASGNTIYF,TGTGCCAGTAGTCCTCGGGGGGCAGGGGCATCTGGAAACACCATATATTTT
TRBV5-8,TRBJ1-4,NA,NA,CASSLDSQTNEKLFF,TGTGCCAGCAGCTTAGATTCTCAAACTAATGAAAAACTGTTTTTT
TRBV12-3/TRBV12-4,TRBJ1-5,NA,once,CASTREGNQPQHF,TGTGCCAGCACCCGAGAGGGGAATCAGCCCCAGCATTTT
TRBV7-9,TRBJ1-1,NA,NA,CASSTQPTEAFF,TGTGCCAGCAGCACTCAGCCCACTGAAGCTTTCTTT
TRBV14,TRBJ2-7,TRBD1,NA,CASSLGQGMIYEQYF,TGTGCCAGCAGCCTAGGACAGGGTATGATCTACGAGCAGTACTTC
TRBV5-5,TRBJ2-2,TRBD2,once,CASSLVAGGPRTGELFF,TGTGCCAGCAGCTTGGTAGCGGGAGGGCCCAGAACCGGGGAGCTGTTTTTT
TRBV7-6,TRBJ2-5,NA,NA,CASTARGKETQYF,TGTGCCAGCACCGCGAGGGGAAAAGAGACCCAGTACTTC
TRBV28,TRBJ1-3,NA,NA,CASSLQTVYSGNTIYF,TGTGCCAGCAGTCTACAGACCGTATACTCTGGAAACACCATATATTTT
TRBV7-7,TRBJ2-3,TRBD2,few,CASSPGRILAGGFGSTDTQYF,TGTGCCAGCAGTCCCGGACGGATCCTAGCGGGAGGGTTTGGGAGCACAGATACGCAGTATTTT
TRBV6-1,TRBJ1-3,NA,NA,CASSDGGGGHTIYF,TGTGCCAGCAGTGATGGGGGCGGGGGCCACACCATATATTTT
TRBV27,TRBJ1-6,TRBD1,NA,CASSQTRGAPYNSPLHF,TGTGCCAGCAGCCAAACCAGGGGGGCCCCCTATAATTCACCCCTCCACTTT
TRBV19,TRBJ1-1,NA,NA,CASSQGWAEAFF,TGTGCCAGTAGTCAAGGTTGGGCTGAAGCTTTCTTT
TRBV24-1,TRBJ2-1,NA,NA,CATSDRTDNEQFF,TGTGCCACCAGTGATCGGACCGACAATGAGCAGTTCTTC
TRBV6-6,TRBJ2-2,NA,NA,CASRVGTGELFF,TGTGCCAGCAGAGTTGGCACCGGGGAGCTGTTTTTT
TRBV9,TRBJ2-7,TRBD1,NA,CASSPNRGRGSYEQYF,TGTGCCAGCAGCCCAAACAGGGGGCGCGGCTCCTACGAGCAGTACTTC
TRBV11-2,TRBJ2-1,NA,NA,CASSIGALGSLNEQFF,TGTGCCAGCAGCATTGGAGCCCTCGGGAGCCTAAATGAGCAGTTCTTC
TRBV7-9,TRBJ2-3,TRBD2,NA,CASSLAGTSVNTDTQYF,TGTGCCAGCAGCTTAGCTGGGACTAGCGTTAACACAGATACGCAGTATTTT
TRBV27,TRBJ2-3,TRBD2,NA,CASSQPGLATDTQYF,TGTGCCAGCAGTCAACCCGGACTAGCCACAGATACGCAGTATTTT
TRBV6-5,TRBJ1-2,NA,NA,CASSYSNNPVGYTF,TGTGCCAGCAGTTACTCCAATAACCCAGTTGGCTACACCTTC
TRBV24-1,TRBJ2-1,TRBD2,NA,CATSDLPGLAGGSSYNEQFF,TGTGCCACCAGTGATCTCCCGGGACTAGCGGGAGGGAGCTCCTACAATGAGCAGTTCTTC